These 5 T cell receptor beta chains share one sample of origin, sequenced in a study of beta chain features in type 1 diabetes. General study results and limits: Type 1 diabetes patients had TCRB CDR3s that were shorter (moderately but significantly so) in all four CD4+ subsets.

These receptors are not linked to any known antigen. Sequenced material consisted of expressed TCRB transcripts (all of the isolated RNA was reverse transcribed). Profiled with immunoSEQ multiplex PCR; TCRdb holds only in-frame clones, not every one. The repertoire holds 680,000 or so clones, with around 15% as singletons. Sequencing input: naive CD4+ T cells from blood. These receptor sequences come from a young man with type 1 diabetes.

This clone was observed a handful of times. The chain links TRBV15 to TRBJ2-3; D is uncertain. Germline lookup yields CDR1 LNHNV and CDR2 YYDKDF (reference sequence). Trimming left V 1 base short and J 2 bases short, with 7 bases between. CDR3 length equals 14 residues. CDR3 in DNA: TGTGCCACCAGCAGAGTCAGGACCACAGATACGCAGTATTTT. Translated, it gives CATSRVRTTDTQYF.

This clone occurred a few times. The chain couples TRBV30 to TRBJ2-7; D possibly corresponds to TRBD2 (6 bases). V was trimmed by 3 bases and J by 4 bases, leaving 16 bases between them. The germline V gene has CDR1 GTSNPN and CDR2 SVGIG (reference sequence). The CDR3 runs to 14 residues. The CDR3 DNA sequence: TGTGCCTGGAGCGAACCGGGACTGAAATACGAGCAGTACTTC. Residues: CAWSEPGLKYEQYF. The entire variable domain, with the rest obtained from reference TRBV30 and TRBJ2-7, is as follows: SQTIHQWPATLVQPVGSPLSLECTVEGTSNPNLYWYRQAAGRGLQLLFYSVGIGQISSEVPQNLSASRPQDRQFILSSKKLLLSDSGFYLCAWSEPGLKYEQYFGPGTRLTVT.

Notes on this clone: Other DNA sequences of this sample code for an identical CDR3. The chain links TRBV5-1 to TRBJ2-7; 8 bases line up with TRBD1. Germline V gene lookup returns CDR1 SGHRS and CDR2 YFSETQ. This CDR3 is 12 amino acids long. V lost 4 bases, J lost 4 bases, and 1 base stayed unmatched. The CDR3 loop is CASSGQGYEQYF. The CDR3 DNA follows: TGCGCCAGCAGCGGACAGGGTTACGAGCAGTACTTC.

This clone was seen a few times. CDR3 protein: CASSLTGTQRTDTQYF. CDR3 DNA: TGTGCCAGCAGTTTGACCGGGACACAACGCACAGATACGCAGTATTTT. The chain has TRBV27 and TRBJ2-3; D might be TRBD1 (6 bases). This CDR3 has 16 amino acids. Germline CDR1 reads MNHEY; CDR2 reads SMNVEV (reference sequence). The V end was cut by 3 bases, the J end by 1 base, with 14 bases between.

This rearrangement joins TRBV6-5 to TRBJ1-1, with D unresolved. The germline gives CDR1 MNHEY, CDR2 SVGAGI. With 6 bases removed from V and 4 bases from J, the gap between germline ends came to 12 bases. The CDR3 totals 13 residues. The CDR3 region has the DNA TGTGCCAGCAGCCGCCGTCCCCCCACTGAAGCTTTCTTT. The encoded protein is CASSRRPPTEAFF.